These T cell receptor beta chains were read from a single sample in a study of identical twins. TCRdb independently ran MiXCR on the 5' RACE reads; one entry per CDR3 protein. The data hold about 890,000 distinct CDR3 sequences, with 10% to 15% observed a single time. The sample was also linked to a second study, of yellow fever vaccine responses in identical twins.

The specimen sequenced was PBMCs. The source of these receptors is a young woman in good health. CDR3s include the opening cysteine and the closing phenylalanine or tryptophan. The D gene is left open where the match is weak. A row's size may be missing; if present it is once, few, many or a size class.

TRBV4-1	TRBJ2-7	few	.	CASSQEAPWADVSHYEQYF	TGCGCCAGCAGCCAAGAGGCCCCGTGGGCAGATGTTAGCCACTACGAGCAGTACTTC
TRBV12-3/TRBV12-4	TRBJ2-2	.	.	CASRVTGFFFPGSCFF	.
TRBV4-1	TRBJ2-4	few	.	CASSQGADMVKNIQYF	TGCGCCAGCAGCCAAGGGGCTGACATGGTCAAAAACATTCAGTACTTC
TRBV6-1	TRBJ2-6	.	.	CASGRYGPSGANVLTF	TGTGCCAGCGGGAGGTACGGGCCATCTGGGGCCAACGTCCTGACTTTC
TRBV25-1	TRBJ2-3	.	.	CASSEEGPSTDTQYF	TGTGCCAGCAGTGAAGAGGGCCCCAGCACAGATACGCAGTATTTT
TRBV12-3/TRBV12-4	TRBJ2-1	many	.	CASSPRDTHLDNEQFF	TGTGCCAGCAGTCCGCGGGACACTCACCTAGACAATGAGCAGTTCTTC
TRBV6-5	TRBJ2-7	few	TRBD1	CASSSYRGPYEQYF	TGTGCCAGCAGTTCCTACAGGGGCCCCTACGAGCAGTACTTC
TRBV5-1	TRBJ2-1	.	TRBD2	CASSSGGERQFF	TGCGCCAGCAGCTCTGGGGGGGAGAGGCAGTTCTTC
TRBV5-1	TRBJ2-3	many	TRBD1	CASSLDRDSSTDTQYF	TGCGCCAGCAGCTTGGACCGGGACAGCTCCACAGATACGCAGTATTTT
TRBV12-3/TRBV12-4	TRBJ1-1	few	.	CASRGRVGSEAFF	TGTGCCAGCAGAGGGAGGGTGGGTTCTGAAGCTTTCTTT
TRBV20-1	TRBJ1-1	few	.	CSASPEGNTEAFF	TGCAGTGCTAGCCCCGAGGGGAACACTGAAGCTTTCTTT
TRBV12-3/TRBV12-4	TRBJ1-1	many	.	CASSRRENTEAFF	TGTGCCAGCAGCCGCCGCGAGAACACTGAAGCTTTCTTT
TRBV2	TRBJ1-1	few	.	CASSDEAGTEAFF	TGTGCCAGCAGCGACGAGGCGGGGACTGAAGCTTTCTTT
TRBV29-1	TRBJ2-1	many	.	CSVDPPGTDEQFF	TGCAGCGTTGACCCCCCGGGTACAGATGAGCAGTTCTTC
TRBV10-3	TRBJ2-3	few	.	CAISKSLGQGGGADTQYF	TGTGCCATCAGCAAATCCCTCGGACAGGGAGGGGGAGCAGATACGCAGTATTTT
TRBV18	TRBJ1-1	.	.	CASSPAGGQNTEAFF	TGTGCCAGCTCACCAGCCGGGGGACAGAACACTGAAGCTTTCTTT
TRBV12-3/TRBV12-4	TRBJ2-7	few	TRBD2	CASSLEAGGSHEQYF	TGTGCCAGCAGTTTAGAAGCGGGAGGGTCCCACGAGCAGTACTTC
TRBV5-1	TRBJ1-1	few	TRBD1	CASSVEGTGISFEAFF	TGCGCCAGCAGCGTCGAGGGGACAGGGATCAGTTTTGAAGCTTTCTTT
TRBV6-5	TRBJ2-1	few	.	CASSYLSGLIYNEQFF	TGTGCCAGCAGTTATCTCTCGGGACTGATCTACAATGAGCAGTTCTTC
TRBV5-6	TRBJ2-2	.	.	CASSLLASNTGELFF	TGTGCCAGCAGCTTGCTTGCCTCTAACACCGGGGAGCTGTTTTTT
TRBV5-1	TRBJ2-1	few	.	CASSLDQYYNEQFF	TGCGCCAGCAGCTTGGACCAGTACTACAATGAGCAGTTCTTC
TRBV27	TRBJ2-7	few	TRBD1	CASRIAQGALGQYF	TGTGCCAGCAGAATAGCTCAGGGGGCGTTAGGGCAGTACTTC
TRBV9	TRBJ2-2	many	.	CASSAGSGELFF	TGTGCCAGCAGCGCCGGGTCCGGGGAGCTGTTTTTT
TRBV2	TRBJ1-6	.	.	CASSAEGPASPLHF	TGTGCCAGCAGTGCGGAGGGTCCCGCTTCACCCCTCCACTTT
TRBV11-3	TRBJ2-7	few	.	CASSLDWSYEQYF	TGTGCCAGCAGCTTAGATTGGTCCTACGAGCAGTACTTC
TRBV6-5	TRBJ2-1	.	TRBD2	CASSYRLAGGTIHNEQFF	TGTGCCAGCAGTTACAGACTAGCGGGGGGTACAATCCACAATGAGCAGTTCTTC
TRBV20-1	TRBJ2-1	.	.	CSARPVNEQFF	TGCAGTGCTAGACCGGTGAATGAGCAGTTCTTC
TRBV18	TRBJ2-2	.	TRBD1	CASSKRTGRSGELFF	TGTGCCAGCTCAAAGCGGACAGGTCGAAGCGGGGAGCTGTTTTTT
TRBV14	TRBJ2-7	.	TRBD1	CASSQGGTGTAWQYF	TGTGCCAGCAGCCAAGGTGGGACAGGGACCGCGTGGCAGTACTTC
TRBV20-1	TRBJ1-1	.	.	CSARGVPDPNTEAFF	TGCAGTGCTAGAGGGGTTCCGGACCCGAACACTGAAGCTTTCTTT